A selection of T cell receptor beta chains follows, all from one sample in a study of cytomegalovirus exposure and HLA in healthy donors. Profiling relied on immunoSEQ multiplex PCR, and the TCRdb table lists in-frame clones only, not all of them. Among about 120,000 clones listed, around three quarters were seen once. The sequencing input was PBMCs. The receptors come from a human donor in good health. Each CDR3 is given without its conserved first and last residue.

cdr3_length	v_call	j_call	cdr3_aa
15	TRBV19	TRBJ2-4	ASMAEPGTGAKNIQY
15	TRBV18	TRBJ1-3	ASSTFPGALSGNTIY
12	TRBV5-1	TRBJ1-1	ASSLAGGLTEAF
13	TRBV5-1	TRBJ2-5	ASSSSDSLKETQY
14	TRBV5-1	TRBJ2-7	ASSLVWDSPPYEQY
15	TRBV11-2	TRBJ2-3	ASSTPSGIFSTDTQY
11	TRBV5-5	TRBJ2-5	ASSLTDKETQY
13	TRBV4-3	TRBJ2-7	AGSQDPTSSYEQY
15	TRBV21-1	TRBJ2-1	ASSKVGGAARGNEQF
12	TRBV28	TRBJ1-1	ASSLEAGPTEAF
10	TRBV27	TRBJ1-2	ASGKTGLGYT
12	TRBV6-5	TRBJ2-7	ASRPMTGHYEQY
10	TRBV5-6	TRBJ2-7	ASTRGEREQY
13	TRBV14	TRBJ2-7	ASSPSGGLYYEQY
12	TRBV18	TRBJ1-1	ASSPDRVGTEAF
14	TRBV10-1	TRBJ2-5	ASSGTSGKGVETQY
13	TRBV11-3	TRBJ1-6	ASSVGTGHNSPLH
12	TRBV5-1	TRBJ1-1	ASRINRAMTEAF
13	TRBV6-1	TRBJ2-7	ASSEDEGAPYEQY
10	TRBV28	TRBJ2-7	ASSLQGGEQY
13	TRBV7-9	TRBJ2-5	ASTRGTGGEETQY
12	TRBV14	TRBJ2-1	ASSQVTAYNEQF
11	TRBV5-1	TRBJ2-7	ASSPGQGFEQY
13	TRBV14	TRBJ2-5	ASSQNPGSRETQY